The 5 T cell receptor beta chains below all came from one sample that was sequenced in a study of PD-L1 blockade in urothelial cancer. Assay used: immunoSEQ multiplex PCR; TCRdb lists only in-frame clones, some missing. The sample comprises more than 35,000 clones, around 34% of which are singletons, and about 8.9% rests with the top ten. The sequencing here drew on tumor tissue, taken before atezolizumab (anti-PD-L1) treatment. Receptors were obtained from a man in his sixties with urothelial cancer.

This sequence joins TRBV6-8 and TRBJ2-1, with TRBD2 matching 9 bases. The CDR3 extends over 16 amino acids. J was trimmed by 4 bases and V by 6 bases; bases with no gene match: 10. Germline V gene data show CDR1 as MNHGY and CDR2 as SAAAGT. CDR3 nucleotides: TGTGCCAGCAGCCGGATAAGCGGGAGGACGTACAATGAGCAGTTCTTC. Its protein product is CASSRISGRTYNEQFF.

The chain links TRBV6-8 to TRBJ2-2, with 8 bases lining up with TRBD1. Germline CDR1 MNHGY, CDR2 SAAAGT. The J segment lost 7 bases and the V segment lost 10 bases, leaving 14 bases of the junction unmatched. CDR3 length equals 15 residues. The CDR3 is CAISKATGVSGELFF. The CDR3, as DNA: TGTGCCATCAGCAAAGCGACAGGGGTGAGCGGGGAGCTGTTTTTT.

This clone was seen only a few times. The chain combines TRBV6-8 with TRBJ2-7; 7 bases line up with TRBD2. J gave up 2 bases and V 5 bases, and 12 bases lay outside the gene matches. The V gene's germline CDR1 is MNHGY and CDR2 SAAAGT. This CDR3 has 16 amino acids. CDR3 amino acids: CASSARLAQITYEQYF. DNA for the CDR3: TGTGCCAGCAGTGCCCGACTAGCCCAAATAACCTACGAGCAGTACTTC.

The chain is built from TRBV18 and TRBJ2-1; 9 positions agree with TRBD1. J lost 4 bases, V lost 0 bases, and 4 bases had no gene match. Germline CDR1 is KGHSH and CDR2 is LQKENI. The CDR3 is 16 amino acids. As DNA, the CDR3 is TGTGCCAGCTCACCACCGTGGGACAGGGTTTACAATGAGCAGTTCTTC. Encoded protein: CASSPPWDRVYNEQFF. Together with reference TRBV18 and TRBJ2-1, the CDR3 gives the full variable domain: NAGVMQNPRHLVRRRGQEARLRCSPMKGHSHVYWYRQLPEEGLKFMVYLQKENIIDESGMPKERFSAEFPKEGPSILRIQQVVRGDSAAYFCASSPPWDRVYNEQFFGPGTRLTVL.

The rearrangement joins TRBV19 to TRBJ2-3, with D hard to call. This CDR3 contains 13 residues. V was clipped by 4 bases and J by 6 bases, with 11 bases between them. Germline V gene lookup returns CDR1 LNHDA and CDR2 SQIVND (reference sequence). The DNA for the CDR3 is TGTGCCAGTAGTACCTCTCCCGCGGATACGCAGTATTTT. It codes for CASSTSPADTQYF.